Listed below are T cell receptor beta chains from one sample, sequenced in a study of molecular identifiers for immune sequencing clone quantification. MiXCR was run by TCRdb on the PCR reads, yielding one entry per CDR3 protein. The sample has about 630,000 distinct CDR3 sequences, roughly 23% seen once; the top ten hold 0.7% to 0.95%. The sequencing sample was made of naive CD8+ T cells from blood, with Jurkat cell RNA spiked in. The receptors here all came from a human donor in good health. Some libraries in this study had Jurkat cell RNA spiked in. Each CDR3 is given with its conserved first and last residue. A D gene is named only where the DNA matches it firmly. Clone size is not always given. Where it is, it says once, few, many or a class for expanded clones.

few	TRBV11-2	14	.	TRBJ2-7	TGTGCCAGCAGCGCCTGGACAGAGGCCCACGAGCAGTACTTC	CASSAWTEAHEQYF
.	TRBV25-1	14	.	TRBJ1-1	TGTGCCAGCAGTACTCGGACTTCGAACACTGAAGCTTTCTTT	CASSTRTSNTEAFF
few	TRBV12-3/TRBV12-4	14	.	TRBJ2-4	TGTGCCAGCAGGGATACCTTAGCCAAAAACATTCAGTACTTC	CASRDTLAKNIQYF
few	TRBV4-2	15	.	TRBJ1-2	TGTGCCAGCAGCCAAGATCAGGGAACCCGGTATGGCTACACCTTC	CASSQDQGTRYGYTF
.	TRBV29-1	16	.	TRBJ2-3	TGCAGCGTTGAAGATCTAGGGGGGGGGAGCACAGATACGCAGTATTTT	CSVEDLGGGSTDTQYF
few	TRBV3-1	16	.	TRBJ2-1	TGTGCCAGCAGCCAAGTGGTGAAAGGACTCCCACCTGAGCAGTTCTTC	CASSQVVKGLPPEQFF
many	TRBV4-3	16	.	TRBJ1-2	TGCGCCAGCAGCCAAGAGACGGGGCCAGGAGTTTATGGCTACACCTTC	CASSQETGPGVYGYTF
many	TRBV4-3	15	.	TRBJ2-5	TGCGCCAGCAGCCAAGTTAGGAGCGGCCAAGAGACCCAGTACTTC	CASSQVRSGQETQYF
few	TRBV6-5	15	.	TRBJ1-1	TGTGCCAGCCGAACCGAAATACAGTTGAACACTGAAGCTTTCTTT	CASRTEIQLNTEAFF
few	TRBV21-1	18	.	TRBJ1-1	TGTGCCAGCAGCTCCCGGCGTCTGTGCAGAAGGTCCGTCACTGAAGCTTTCTTT	CASSSRRLCRRSVTEAFF
few	TRBV27	14	.	TRBJ2-7	TGTGCCAGCAGTTTGGTAGGGGAGGCGTGGGAGCAGTACTTC	CASSLVGEAWEQYF
few	TRBV4-3	15	TRBD1	TRBJ2-7	TGCGCCAGCAGCCTCGACAGGGGCGAACCCTACGAGCAGTACTTC	CASSLDRGEPYEQYF
.	TRBV3-1	16	TRBD1	TRBJ1-6	TGTGCCAGCAGACTACTAGGGACAGGTGATAATTCACCCCTCCACTTT	CASRLLGTGDNSPLHF
many	TRBV30	13	TRBD1	TRBJ2-7	TGTGCCTGGAGTGTGGGGACAGCCTACGAGCAGTACTTC	CAWSVGTAYEQYF
many	TRBV7-9	17	.	TRBJ1-1	TGTGCCAGCAGCTTAGTTTCCTGGGGTGGCAGGGGCACTGAAGCTTTCTTT	CASSLVSWGGRGTEAFF
few	TRBV12-3/TRBV12-4	16	TRBD1	TRBJ1-4	TGTGCCAGCAGTGCGACAGGGTCGGCAACTAATGAAAAACTGTTTTTT	CASSATGSATNEKLFF
.	TRBV27	13	.	TRBJ2-2	TGTGCCAGCAGTTTATCGAACTCTGGGGAGCTGTTTTTT	CASSLSNSGELFF
.	TRBV13	15	TRBD2	TRBJ2-2	TGTGCCAGCGCCCTTGCACCGCGGGGGACCGGGGAGCTGTTTTTT	CASALAPRGTGELFF
few	TRBV20-1	14	.	TRBJ1-1	TGCAGTGTTAGTCGAGCAGACATGAACACTGAAGCTTTCTTT	CSVSRADMNTEAFF
few	TRBV19	15	.	TRBJ1-5	TGTGCCAGTAGTATAACGGTATTGGGCGCCTTGGCCCAGCATTTT	CASSITVLGALAQHF
.	TRBV6-5	14	.	TRBJ2-7	TGTGCCAGCAGAGACCTCGCCAGGTTCTACGAGCTGTACTTC	CASRDLARFYELYF
.	TRBV15	11	.	TRBJ1-2	TGTGCCACCAGCAGTTTGGGGGACTACACCTTC	CATSSLGDYTF
.	TRBV4-1	16	.	TRBJ1-6	TGCGCCAGCAGCCAAGGACAGAGCTCCTATAATTCACCCCTCCACTTT	CASSQGQSSYNSPLHF
many	TRBV7-9	16	TRBD1	TRBJ1-2	TGTGCCAGCAGCACACACCCCGACAGGGGAAACTATGGCTACACCTTC	CASSTHPDRGNYGYTF
.	TRBV6-2/TRBV6-3	14	.	TRBJ2-1	TGTGCCTGCAGTTACCCTGGGGGAATCAATGAGCAGTTCTTC	CACSYPGGINEQFF
few	TRBV6-5	14	.	TRBJ2-7	TGTGCCAGCAGCCGATTAGGAACTCCCCACGAGCAGTACTTC	CASSRLGTPHEQYF
.	TRBV9	13	.	TRBJ1-1	TGTGCCAGCAGCGTAGGGTTTAACACTGAAGCTTTCTTT	CASSVGFNTEAFF
.	TRBV5-6	12	.	TRBJ1-2	TGTGCCAGCAGCCGAAATAACTATGGCTACACCTTC	CASSRNNYGYTF
.	TRBV27	16	.	TRBJ2-1	TGTGCCAGCAGTTTATCGATCGGGGCCCTTTACAATGAGCAGTTCTTC	CASSLSIGALYNEQFF
.	TRBV20-1	14	TRBD2	TRBJ2-1	TGCAGTGTGGGTGAGAGCGGGAGGTACAATGAGCAGTTCTTC	CSVGESGRYNEQFF
.	TRBV29-1	12	.	TRBJ2-1	TGCAGCGTTGACAAAAGGGGCAATGAGCAGTTCTTC	CSVDKRGNEQFF
many	TRBV20-1	16	TRBD2	TRBJ2-7	TGCAGTGCTAGAGATCTCGGGACTAGCGGGAGGTACGAGCAGTACTTC	CSARDLGTSGRYEQYF
.	TRBV30	12	.	TRBJ2-2	TGTGCCTGGAGGGACCTAACCGGGGAGCTGTTTTTT	CAWRDLTGELFF
few	TRBV5-8	15	.	TRBJ2-6	TGTGCCAGCAGCCGGGAAAGCTCTGGGGCCAACGTCCTGACTTTC	CASSRESSGANVLTF
.	TRBV5-1	16	.	TRBJ2-1	TGCGCCAGCAGCTTGGACGCGACTGGGTCCTACAATGAGCAGTTCTTC	CASSLDATGSYNEQFF
.	TRBV6-1	16	TRBD1	TRBJ1-2	TGTGCCGGCATTCCCGACAGGGGAAAAGCTAACTATGGCTACACCTTC	CAGIPDRGKANYGYTF
few	TRBV6-1	17	.	TRBJ1-4	TGTGCCAGCAGTGAAGCCCACGCCAGGGTGGTGGGGGAAAAACTGTTTTTT	CASSEAHARVVGEKLFF
few	TRBV27	13	.	TRBJ2-7	TGTGCCAGCAGTTTGGCTCCGGGGAACGAGCAGTACTTC	CASSLAPGNEQYF
many	TRBV4-1	15	TRBD1	TRBJ1-1	TGCGCCAGCAGCCAGCAGACAGGGGTTAACACTGAAGCTTTCTTT	CASSQQTGVNTEAFF
few	TRBV12-3/TRBV12-4	14	.	TRBJ1-1	TGTGCCAGCAGTTTCGGACAGCAGAACACTGAAGCTTTCTTT	CASSFGQQNTEAFF
many	TRBV29-1	12	.	TRBJ1-1	TGCAGCGTTGATGGGGTGAACACTGAAGCTTTCTTT	CSVDGVNTEAFF
.	TRBV7-2	15	TRBD2	TRBJ2-3	TGTGCCAGCAGCTCGGCTAGCGGGGGCGCAGATACGCAGTATTTT	CASSSASGGADTQYF
many	TRBV27	16	.	TRBJ2-7	TGTGCCAGCAGTGAGCTGGGACTCCGTGAGGGGTACGAGCAGTACTTC	CASSELGLREGYEQYF
many	TRBV29-1	13	TRBD2	TRBJ2-1	TGCAGCGTTGAAGTGCGGGAGCTAAATGAGCAGTTCTTC	CSVEVRELNEQFF
few	TRBV12-5	15	.	TRBJ2-5	TGTGCTAGTGGTTTGCGGCAGGGTCTGTATGAGACCCAGTACTTC	CASGLRQGLYETQYF
.	TRBV3-1	16	.	TRBJ2-1	TGTGCCAGCAGACGTGTGGCGGGGCCGGGCTACAATGAGCAGTTCTTC	CASRRVAGPGYNEQFF
many	TRBV6-5	14	TRBD1	TRBJ1-1	TGTGCCAGCAGCCACGACAGGGGACACACTGAAGCTTTCTTT	CASSHDRGHTEAFF
.	TRBV20-1	15	TRBD2	TRBJ2-5	TGCAGTGCTAGAGATGGCGGGAGCGGTGCGGCGCCCCAGTACTTC	CSARDGGSGAAPQYF
few	TRBV6-4	17	TRBD2	TRBJ2-3	TGTGCCAGCAGTGAAAGGGGTAGCGGGAGTAGCGCAGATACGCAGTATTTT	CASSERGSGSSADTQYF
many	TRBV5-6	12	TRBD1	TRBJ2-3	TGTGCCAGCAGCTTGGGGGACAGCGCGCAGTATTTT	CASSLGDSAQYF
few	TRBV7-9	15	TRBD1	TRBJ1-4	TGTGCCAGCAGCTCCGGACAGGGGCAAGATGAAAAACTGTTTTTT	CASSSGQGQDEKLFF
many	TRBV7-7	15	TRBD1	TRBJ1-1	TGTGCCAGCAGACGACCCGACAGGGGAAACACTGAAGCTTTCTTT	CASRRPDRGNTEAFF
many	TRBV10-3	16	.	TRBJ2-5	TGTGCCATCAGTGAGATCAACACCGAGGGGCAAGAGACCCAGTACTTC	CAISEINTEGQETQYF
.	TRBV11-3	13	.	TRBJ2-2	TGTGCCTTCGTTCCGGGGGCGACCGGGGAGCTGTTTTTT	CAFVPGATGELFF
many	TRBV9	16	TRBD2	TRBJ2-3	TGTGCCAGCAGCGTTTGGGCTAGCGGGAGCCCAGATACGCAGTATTTT	CASSVWASGSPDTQYF